The subject of this entry is one TCR beta chain. Its antigen remains unidentified. TCR beta VDJ combinations and CDR3 sequences were profiled from genomic DNA. TCRdb independently ran MiXCR on the reads; one entry per CDR3 protein. The sample lists roughly 100,000 distinct CDR3 sequences, around two thirds seen once, with roughly 60% in the top ten. Trimming removed 7 bases from V and 2 bases from J, with 9 bases in between. The germline CDR1 and CDR2 sequences are SNHLY and FYNNEI. The CDR3 sequence is 12 residues long. The record originates from a study of CD8+CD57+ T cells in acquired aplastic anemia. Study in general: Sorted cells (CD4+ and CD8+) yielded DNA amounts that averaged about 2.9 ug.

Broader study findings: Patients and controls had in common 25 to 30 CD8+ CDR3 sequences. CD8+ Simpson's diversity in patients was not significantly different from that in controls.

CD8+CD57+ cell expansion, shown by flow cytometry, had occurred in the patients selected for sequencing. Each patient gave a blood sample that was collected before any therapy had been received. Sequenced: sorted CD4+, CD8+, or CD8+CD57+ T cells (not recorded which) from PBMCs. The sequence derives from a human donor with aplastic anemia. The chain links TRBV2 to TRBJ2-7; the D is unclear. CDR3 in DNA: TGTGCCAGCACGGCTTACCCCTACGAGCAGTACTTC. It yields the protein CASTAYPYEQYF.